The next 28 T cell receptor beta chains were all read from a single sample in a study of T cells in tuberculosis. Profiled with immunoSEQ multiplex PCR; TCRdb holds only in-frame clones, not every one. The sample carries tens of thousands of clones, approximately 90% recorded once. Sequenced: PBMCs. These receptor sequences come from a donor aged 10-30 years with latent tuberculosis or without tuberculosis infection.

V is TRBV10-2 and J is TRBJ1-1; possibly TRBD1 for D (6 bases). Trimming took 3 bases from V and 5 from J, leaving 13 bases between them. The CDR3 extends over 14 amino acids. Germline V lookup: CDR1 WSHSY, CDR2 SAAADI. CDR3: CASSEAGDRTEAFF. Here the CDR3 DNA reads TGCGCCAGCAGTGAAGCAGGGGATCGTACTGAAGCTTTCTTT.

The chain employs TRBV30 and TRBJ2-7, with a possible D match to TRBD1 (5 bases). V was pared by 3 bases and J by 5 bases, with 11 bases between. Germline loops: CDR1 GTSNPN, CDR2 SVGIG (reference sequence). CDR3 length: 12 amino acids. The CDR3 sequence is CAWSVTGDEQYF. Written as DNA, the CDR3 is TGTGCCTGGAGCGTAACAGGTGACGAGCAGTACTTC.

The rearrangement joins TRBV28 to TRBJ1-5; D perhaps matches TRBD1 (5 bases). The CDR3 runs to 18 residues. Trimming took off 5 bases at V and 0 bases at J, with 20 bases between the two ends. Germline V gives CDR1 MDHEN, CDR2 SYDVKM. CDR3 sequence reads: CASSTFSIDSYSNQPQHF. The CDR3 coding sequence is TGTGCCAGCAGTACGTTCTCGATCGACAGTTATAGCAATCAGCCCCAGCATTTT.

The chain has TRBV15 and TRBJ1-3; unclear D gene. The CDR3 runs to 17 residues. The V end was cut by 4 bases, the J end by 3 bases, with 19 bases between. The germline V gene encodes CDR1 LNHNV and CDR2 YYDKDF (reference sequence). CDR3 bases: TGTGCCACCAGCACAAAACTCGTTTCTCATGTTGGAAACACCATATATTTT. Protein product: CATSTKLVSHVGNTIYF.

The CDR3 coding sequence is TGTGCCACCGGGGACAGGGCATACGAGCAGTACTTC. Translation gives CATGDRAYEQYF. V usage is TRBV7-2 and J usage is TRBJ2-7; 9 positions agree with TRBD1. V shed 10 bases and J 4 bases; nucleotides not matched to a gene: 5. The germline gives CDR1 SGHTA, CDR2 FQGNSA. The CDR3 length is 12 residues.

The chain has TRBV13 and TRBJ2-7; no clear D. Germline lookup yields CDR1 PRHDT and CDR2 FYEKMQ (reference sequence). The CDR3 has 12 residues. The germline V and J ends were trimmed by 5 bases and 3 bases, with 8 bases remaining between them. The chain's CDR3 is CASSRINYEQYF. CDR3 nucleotide sequence: TGTGCCAGCAGCCGTATTAACTACGAGCAGTACTTC.

The rearrangement joins TRBV5-4 to TRBJ2-2, with 7 bases identical to TRBD2. Germline lookup yields CDR1 SGHNT and CDR2 YYREEE (reference sequence). CDR3 length equals 15 residues. The ends lost 4 bases at V and 5 bases at J; junction bases unmatched: 8. The CDR3 here is CASSKAGVWTGELFF. The CDR3 DNA is TGTGCCAGCAGCAAGGCGGGGGTATGGACCGGGGAGCTGTTTTTT.

This clone is a singleton in its sample. The chain links TRBV15 to TRBJ1-1; D not resolved. V was shortened by 4 bases and J by 0 bases, with 12 bases between the two germline ends. The length of the CDR3 is 15 residues. Germline CDR1 LNHNV, CDR2 YYDKDF (reference sequence). The CDR3 DNA reads TGTGCCACCAGCACTTATAGAGGATTGAACACTGAAGCTTTCTTT. This sequence encodes CATSTYRGLNTEAFF.

The V gene is TRBV25-1, the J gene TRBJ2-3; maybe TRBD1 (5 bases). Trimming left V 2 bases short and J 8 bases short, with 11 bases between. Germline V gene data show CDR1 as MGHDK and CDR2 as SYGVNS. The CDR3 totals 13 residues. CDR3 sequence (DNA): TGTGCCAGCAGTGAACCAGGGCTCGCTACGCAGTATTTT. Translated: CASSEPGLATQYF.

The chain employs TRBV5-4 and TRBJ2-3; 7 bases are shared with TRBD2. With 3 bases clipped from V and 8 bases from J, the junction kept 12 bases outside the gene matches. CDR3 length equals 15 residues. Germline V gene sequence: CDR1 SGHNT, CDR2 YYREEE (reference sequence). CDR3 bases: TGTGCCAGCAGCTGGGGCCCCAGCGGGGCCCTTACGCAGTATTTT. Protein: CASSWGPSGALTQYF.

V usage is TRBV7-9 and J usage is TRBJ1-2; a weak D match, TRBD1 (6 bases). Germline V gene lookup returns CDR1 SEHNR and CDR2 FQNEAQ (reference sequence). CDR3 size: 12 residues. The germline V and J ends were trimmed by 5 bases and 5 bases, with 9 bases remaining between them. Here the CDR3 reads CASSPDSYGYTF. CDR3 DNA sequence: TGTGCCAGCAGCCCGGACAGTTATGGCTACACCTTC.

The chain combines TRBV6-6 with TRBJ2-3; D remains unclear. Germline V CDR1 and CDR2: MNHNY, SVGAGI (reference sequence). There are 15 residues in the CDR3. Deletions cut 0 bases from V and 5 bases from J, with 12 bases between. CDR3 loop: CASSYSFGSEDTQYF. CDR3 coding DNA: TGTGCCAGCAGTTACTCATTCGGGTCCGAAGATACGCAGTATTTT.

In DNA, the CDR3 is TGTGCCAGCAACCCGACTAGCGGGAGGGTGGATGAGCAGTTCTTC. Protein product: CASNPTSGRVDEQFF. This chain joins TRBV9 and TRBJ2-1; 14 bases map to TRBD2. The CDR3 is 15 amino acids. Germline V gene data show CDR1 as SGDLS and CDR2 as YYNGEE. With V trimmed by 6 bases and J by 8 bases, 7 bases remained unmatched.

In this sample, this clone turned up a few times. This chain connects TRBV2 to TRBJ2-5; 14 bases match TRBD2. The germline CDR1 and CDR2 sequences are SNHLY and FYNNEI. The CDR3 is 15 amino acids. The V segment lost 4 bases and the J segment 2 bases; nucleotides outside the gene matches: 0. The CDR3 here is CASSGTSGGQETQYF. The CDR3 nucleotides read TGTGCCAGCAGTGGGACTAGCGGGGGGCAAGAGACCCAGTACTTC.

The chain carries TRBV6-6 and TRBJ1-2; D may be TRBD1 (6 bases). The germline gives CDR1 MNHNY, CDR2 SVGAGI (reference sequence). The CDR3 runs 14 residues. Trimming stripped 8 bases from V and 8 bases from J, with 21 bases between. CDR3 sequence (DNA): TGTGCCAGCCATGCGCGAGGGACAAGCCAAGGCTACACCTTC. Encoded protein: CASHARGTSQGYTF.

The chain has TRBV5-4 and TRBJ1-1; tentatively, D is TRBD1 (6 bases). The germline gives CDR1 SGHNT, CDR2 YYREEE (reference sequence). The germline V and J ends were trimmed by 3 bases and 1 base, with 10 bases remaining between them. The CDR3 contains 14 residues. CDR3 sequence (DNA): TGTGCCAGCAGCTCAGGGGCGACGAACACTGAAGCTTTCTTT. Residues: CASSSGATNTEAFF.

This rearrangement joins TRBV20-1 to TRBJ1-1, with D tentatively TRBD1 (6 bases). V shed 6 bases and J shed 5 bases, with 10 bases lying between them. In germline, CDR1 is DFQATT, CDR2 SNEGSKA (reference sequence). The CDR3 loop spans 11 amino acids. CDR3 amino acids: CSAYRETEAFF. CDR3 DNA sequence: TGCAGTGCCTACAGGGAGACTGAAGCTTTCTTT.

The chain couples TRBV4-1 to TRBJ2-5; 8 bases are a match to TRBD1. V lost 4 bases, J lost 0 bases, and 7 bases stayed unmatched. Germline CDR1 MGHRA, CDR2 YSYEKL. The CDR3 length is 16 residues. The CDR3 coding sequence is TGCGCCAGCAGCCCCGGACAGGGACCGTACCAAGAGACCCAGTACTTC. The encoded protein is CASSPGQGPYQETQYF.

This clone has a single count. This chain links TRBV27 with TRBJ2-7, with 8 nucleotides matching TRBD1. Germline values: CDR1 MNHEY, CDR2 SMNVEV (reference sequence). This CDR3 spans 15 amino acids. The V segment lost 2 bases and the J segment 2 bases; nucleotides outside the gene matches: 5. CDR3 region: CASSLPDRVTYEQYF. For the CDR3, the DNA is TGTGCCAGCAGTTTACCGGACAGGGTAACCTACGAGCAGTACTTC.

The table lists this clone with a count of one. This chain joins TRBV9 and TRBJ2-6, with 8 nucleotides matching TRBD1. J lost 2 bases, V lost 0 bases, and 7 bases had no gene match. The CDR3 runs 18 residues. The V gene's germline CDR1 is SGDLS and CDR2 YYNGEE. The CDR3 is CASSVAYTGGTGANVLTF. The CDR3 nucleotides read TGTGCCAGCAGCGTAGCCTATACAGGGGGTACTGGGGCCAACGTCCTGACTTTC.

The CDR3 nucleotides read TGTGCCAGCAGCCCGACAGGGAGGACTGAAGCTTTCTTT. This translates into CASSPTGRTEAFF. V gene TRBV7-8 combines with J gene TRBJ1-1; 7 bases agree with TRBD1. There are 13 residues in the CDR3. The junction had 5 bases not matched to a gene; V was cut back by 5 bases and J by 5 bases. Per germline, CDR1 SGHVS and CDR2 FQNEAQ. Variable domain in full (rest from reference TRBV7-8 and TRBJ1-1): GAGVSQSPRYKVAKRGQDVALRCDPISGHVSLFWYQQALGQGPEFLTYFQNEAQLDKSGLPSDRFFAERPEGSVSTLKIQRTQQEDSAVYLCASSPTGRTEAFFGQGTRLTVV.

This clone was seen just once. Here the CDR3 reads CASSFLTSGSTYNEQFF. The CDR3 bases are TGTGCCAGCAGTTTTTTGACTAGCGGGAGTACCTACAATGAGCAGTTCTTC. This sequence joins TRBV28 and TRBJ2-1, with 12 bases aligning to TRBD2. This CDR3 has 17 amino acids. The V segment lost 3 bases and the J segment 2 bases; nucleotides outside the gene matches: 5. Germline CDR1 is MDHEN and CDR2 is SYDVKM.

The V gene is TRBV20-1, the J gene TRBJ1-6; maybe TRBD1 (6 bases). Per the germline V gene, CDR1 is DFQATT and CDR2 is SNEGSKA (reference sequence). V dropped 7 bases and J dropped 14 bases, with 12 bases sitting between them. This CDR3 comprises 10 residues. The CDR3, as DNA: TGCAGTGTGGGGGAGGGGGCCCTCCACTTT. Its protein is CSVGEGALHF.

In its sample, this clone was seen once. This rearrangement joins TRBV28 to TRBJ1-1; D not resolved. Trimming took 6 bases from V and 4 from J, leaving 6 bases between them. Germline V gene lookup returns CDR1 MDHEN and CDR2 SYDVKM. CDR3 length equals 11 residues. CDR3 loop: CASRSSTEAFF. As DNA, the CDR3 is TGTGCCAGCAGGTCCTCCACTGAAGCTTTCTTT. Full variable domain (outside the CDR3, taken from reference TRBV28 and TRBJ1-1): DVKVTQSSRYLVKRTGEKVFLECVQDMDHENMFWYRQDPGLGLRLIYFSYDVKMKEKGDIPEGYSVSREKKERFSLILESASTNQTSMYLCASRSSTEAFFGQGTRLTVV.

The V gene is TRBV13, the J gene TRBJ2-2; D is possibly TRBD2 (5 bases). The germline gives CDR1 PRHDT, CDR2 FYEKMQ (reference sequence). The CDR3 loop spans 16 amino acids. The V gene lost 5 bases and the J gene lost 5 bases, with 18 bases spanning the gap. The DNA for the CDR3 is TGTGCCAGCAGCCATCAGATACCACCGGGGACCGGGGAGCTGTTTTTT. Its translation: CASSHQIPPGTGELFF. Combining the CDR3 with reference TRBV13 and TRBJ2-2 gives the whole variable domain AAGVIQSPRHLIKEKRETATLKCYPIPRHDTVYWYQQGPGQDPQFLISFYEKMQSDKGSIPDRFSAQQFSDYHSELNMSSLELGDSALYFCASSHQIPPGTGELFFGEGSRLTVL.

This clone came up once. The V and J genes are TRBV15 and TRBJ1-4, with 11 bases aligning to TRBD1. This CDR3 is 15 amino acids long. The junction had 3 bases not matched to a gene; V was cut back by 2 bases and J by 7 bases. Germline CDR1 reads LNHNV; CDR2 reads YYDKDF (reference sequence). The CDR3 region has the DNA TGTGCCACCAGCAGATCCGGACAGGGGGCTGAAAAACTGTTTTTT. Its translation is CATSRSGQGAEKLFF.

V gene TRBV5-5 combines with J gene TRBJ2-7; the D gene is possibly TRBD1 (5 bases). Trimming removed 2 bases at V and 5 bases at J, with 14 bases between. The CDR3 loop spans 14 amino acids. Germline V gene data show CDR1 as SGHKS and CDR2 as YYEKEE (reference sequence). This chain's CDR3 is CASSLFQGRDEQYF. The CDR3, as DNA: TGTGCCAGCAGCTTATTTCAGGGAAGAGACGAGCAGTACTTC.

The genes are TRBV28 and TRBJ1-4; no firm D call. Trimming pared 7 bases from V and 4 bases from J, leaving 16 bases between. The CDR3 covers 15 residues. Per germline, CDR1 MDHEN and CDR2 SYDVKM. The CDR3 spells CASTGFLRLNEKLFF. The CDR3 DNA reads as TGTGCCAGCACCGGGTTCCTGAGACTTAATGAAAAACTGTTTTTT.